Below, 23 T cell receptor beta chains from the same sample are listed, as sequenced in a study of T cell repertoires in cytomegalovirus infection. These TCRs' antigens remain unknown. TCRdb recomputed calls from the reads with MiXCR, one row per CDR3 protein. This table holds 95,000 to 150,000 distinct CDR3 sequences, approximately 30% found once. The material was CD8+ T cells from cultured PBMCs, obtained from culture after CMV antigen stimulation. Source of these receptors: a human donor in good health (CMV status not recorded). Some clones in this sample may be carry-over from other donors' samples.

The table lists this clonotype with a few counts. The CDR3 loop is CASSQGYHRGPDTEAFF. The CDR3 DNA reads as TGTGCCAGCAGCCAAGGATACCACAGGGGGCCGGACACTGAAGCTTTCTTT. The chain recombines TRBV14 with TRBJ1-1; 9 bases are a match to TRBD1. The CDR3 loop spans 17 amino acids. Germline loops: CDR1 SGHDN, CDR2 FVKESK. The trim removed 1 base at V and 3 bases at J, leaving 9 bases unmatched.

This clonotype was detected a few times. J is TRBJ2-7 and V is TRBV7-9; D perhaps matches TRBD2 (6 bases). From germline, CDR1 is SEHNR and CDR2 FQNEAQ (reference sequence). V was shortened by 7 bases and J by 10 bases, with 17 bases between the two germline ends. This CDR3 has 12 residues. CDR3 loop: CASTLEGGDQYF. CDR3 DNA: TGTGCCAGCACTCTAGAGGGCGGGGATCAGTACTTC. The complete variable domain, with remaining parts taken from reference TRBV7-9 and TRBJ2-7, reads DTGVSQNPRHKITKRGQNVTFRCDPISEHNRLYWYRQTLGQGPEFLTYFQNEAQLEKSRLLSDRFSAERPKGSFSTLEIQRTEQGDSAMYLCASTLEGGDQYFGPGTRLTVT.

This clonotype has more than one count but fewer than ten. The DNA of the CDR3 is TGTGCCAGCAGTCCCACGGACGGCAGGGGCGATGAGCAGTTCTTC. This encodes CASSPTDGRGDEQFF. The genes are TRBV6-2 or TRBV6-3 and TRBJ2-1; tentative D call: TRBD1 (6 bases). Trimming shortened V by 5 bases and J by 8 bases, and 19 bases separated the two germline ends. The germline gives CDR1 MNHEY, CDR2 SVGEGT. This CDR3 is 15 amino acids long.

This clonotype has more than one count but fewer than ten. This chain links TRBV7-8 with TRBJ1-6; unclear D gene. Germline V gene lookup returns CDR1 SGHVS and CDR2 FQNEAQ. Trimming cost V 5 bases and J 4 bases, with 9 bases left between them. The CDR3 sequence is 14 residues long. CDR3: CASSLYTYNSPLHF. As DNA, the CDR3 is TGTGCCAGCAGCCTTTATACTTATAATTCACCCCTCCACTTT. Using reference TRBV7-8 and TRBJ1-6 for the parts outside the CDR3, the full variable domain is GAGVSQSPRYKVAKRGQDVALRCDPISGHVSLFWYQQALGQGPEFLTYFQNEAQLDKSGLPSDRFFAERPEGSVSTLKIQRTQQEDSAVYLCASSLYTYNSPLHFGNGTRLTVT.

This clonotype was counted between two and nine times. The rearrangement joins TRBV10-3 to TRBJ1-1; D is uncertain. Trimming left V 6 bases short and J 0 bases short, with 8 bases between. The CDR3 spans 13 residues. CDR1 and CDR2 from the germline V gene are ENHRY and SYGVKD. CDR3 region: CAIRDRMNTEAFF. The CDR3 DNA follows: TGTGCCATCAGGGACCGAATGAACACTGAAGCTTTCTTT.

This clonotype was found many times. The J gene is TRBJ2-1, the V gene TRBV7-8, with a weak D call TRBD2 (7 bases). Germline lookup yields CDR1 SGHVS and CDR2 FQNEAQ. CDR3 length equals 17 residues. Trimming removed 2 bases at V and 5 bases at J, with 19 bases between. CDR3: CASSLWVPGGLNNEQFF. For the CDR3, the DNA is TGTGCCAGCAGCTTATGGGTGCCGGGGGGCCTGAACAATGAGCAGTTCTTC.

This clonotype came up many times. In DNA, the CDR3 is TGTGCCAGCAGCTTATCTCCCAGGGGTTCACCCCTCCACTTT. As protein: CASSLSPRGSPLHF. V is TRBV7-2 and J is TRBJ1-6; a possible D gene is TRBD1 (6 bases). The V end lost 2 bases, the J end lost 9 bases, and 11 bases lay between the germline ends. The CDR3 sequence is 14 residues long. From germline, CDR1 is SGHTA and CDR2 FQGNSA.

J is TRBJ2-7 and V is TRBV2; 7 positions match TRBD1. CDR3 length: 12 residues. Germline V gene sequence: CDR1 SNHLY, CDR2 FYNNEI. J lost 2 bases, V lost 8 bases, and 3 bases had no gene match. The chain's CDR3 is CASLDRAYEQYF. Written as DNA, the CDR3 is TGTGCCAGCCTAGACAGGGCCTACGAGCAGTACTTC. Supplemented by reference TRBV2 and TRBJ2-7, the full variable domain reads EPEVTQTPSHQVTQMGQEVILRCVPISNHLYFYWYRQILGQKVEFLVSFYNNEISEKSEIFDDQFSVERPDGSNFTLKIRSTKLEDSAMYFCASLDRAYEQYFGPGTRLTVT.

Many counts were recorded for this clonotype. CDR3 bases: TGTGCCAGCAGTCTCCCCCGGGACTTACAAGAGACCCAGTACTTC. This sequence encodes CASSLPRDLQETQYF. The chain carries TRBV7-9 and TRBJ2-5, with D tentatively TRBD2 (6 bases). V was trimmed by 6 bases and J by 2 bases, leaving 16 bases between them. CDR1 and CDR2 (germline): SEHNR, FQNEAQ (reference sequence). The CDR3 is 15 residues long. Supplemented by reference TRBV7-9 and TRBJ2-5, the full variable domain reads DTGVSQNPRHKITKRGQNVTFRCDPISEHNRLYWYRQTLGQGPEFLTYFQNEAQLEKSRLLSDRFSAERPKGSFSTLEIQRTEQGDSAMYLCASSLPRDLQETQYFGPGTRLLVL.

The chain has TRBV7-6 and TRBJ2-2; D gene ambiguous. In germline, CDR1 is SGHVS, CDR2 FNYEAQ. The CDR3 is 15 residues long. Trimming pared 1 base from V and 8 bases from J, leaving 14 bases between. The CDR3 loop is CASSLVGGRVGELFF. In DNA, the CDR3 is TGTGCCAGCAGCTTAGTCGGCGGTAGGGTGGGGGAGCTGTTTTTT.

This clonotype has only a few counts. The chain recombines TRBV7-9 with TRBJ1-1; no definite D call. The CDR3 contains 15 residues. Germline V lookup: CDR1 SEHNR, CDR2 FQNEAQ (reference sequence). The V and J ends lost 1 base and 4 bases respectively, with 13 bases between them. CDR3 in DNA: TGTGCCAGCAGCTTAGTCGTGGGCGTAGGCACTGAAGCTTTCTTT. It is translated as CASSLVVGVGTEAFF.

The chain uses TRBV7-9 and TRBJ1-3; unclear D gene. The V end was cut by 6 bases, the J end by 8 bases, with 17 bases between. The germline gives CDR1 SEHNR, CDR2 FQNEAQ (reference sequence). The CDR3 covers 14 residues. The CDR3 loop reads CASRPRHSEDTIYF. CDR3 bases: TGTGCCAGCAGACCGAGACACTCTGAAGACACCATATATTTT.

The chain has TRBV10-3 and TRBJ1-2, with TRBD1 matching over 10 bases. Germline CDR1 and CDR2: ENHRY and SYGVKD. After removal of 6 bases from V and 6 bases from J, the junction contained 7 bases not matched to a gene. The CDR3 has 14 residues. CDR3 bases: TGTGCCATCAGGGAACCGGGACAGGGGCATGGCTACACCTTC. This codes for CAIREPGQGHGYTF.

This clonotype has only a few counts. This rearrangement joins TRBV6-1 to TRBJ2-2; D may be TRBD2 (5 bases). Germline V gives CDR1 MNHNS, CDR2 SASEGT. This CDR3 contains 15 residues. Trimming removed 5 bases at V and 6 bases at J, with 16 bases between. In nucleotides, the CDR3 is TGTGCCAGCAGTTGGGAGCCGGGATTGGCCGGGGAGCTGTTTTTT. Translated, it gives CASSWEPGLAGELFF.

This clonotype was seen many times. Here the CDR3 DNA reads TGTGCCAGCAGTTTATTGGACAGCCCACTACGCAATGAGCAGTTCTTC. Translated, it gives CASSLLDSPLRNEQFF. The V gene is TRBV28, the J gene TRBJ2-1, with D possibly matching TRBD1 (6 bases). The V gene's germline CDR1 is MDHEN and CDR2 SYDVKM. The CDR3 covers 16 residues. Trimming removed 1 base from V and 6 bases from J, with 16 bases in between.

In this sample, this clonotype turned up a few times. CDR3: CASRPTAPSNQPQHF. The DNA of the CDR3 is TGTGCCAGCAGGCCGACAGCTCCTAGCAATCAGCCCCAGCATTTT. The chain couples TRBV6-1 to TRBJ1-5; tentative D call: TRBD1 (5 bases). Trimming left V 6 bases short and J 0 bases short, with 12 bases between. Germline V gene lookup returns CDR1 MNHNS and CDR2 SASEGT. This CDR3 is built from 15 residues.

This clonotype was observed many times. The chain combines TRBV7-2 with TRBJ1-3; 8 bases line up with TRBD1. The CDR3 is 19 amino acids. Germline-derived CDR1 and CDR2 are SGHTA and FQGNSA. The V segment lost 6 bases and the J segment 3 bases; nucleotides outside the gene matches: 19. In DNA, the CDR3 is TGTGCCAGCAGGCATCAGGGGGCTTTGGACCCTGATTTTGGAAACACCATATATTTT. Translation: CASRHQGALDPDFGNTIYF.

The CDR3 here is CASNGASGYEQFF. CDR3 in DNA: TGTGCCAGCAATGGGGCCTCTGGGTATGAGCAGTTCTTC. The chain employs TRBV9 and TRBJ2-1; D possibly corresponds to TRBD1 (5 bases). The germline V gene encodes CDR1 SGDLS and CDR2 YYNGEE. The CDR3 sequence is 13 residues long. V was clipped by 6 bases and J by 8 bases, with 15 bases between them.

This clonotype was recorded a few times. This sequence joins TRBV6-6 and TRBJ2-7; tentatively, D is TRBD2 (5 bases). The ends were cut back, 0 bases at V and 5 bases at J, with 14 bases in the middle. In germline, CDR1 is MNHNY, CDR2 SVGAGI (reference sequence). The CDR3 runs 15 residues. The CDR3 sequence is CASSYSMGAGDEQYF. The CDR3 DNA reads TGTGCCAGCAGTTACTCGATGGGAGCCGGGGACGAGCAGTACTTC.

The chain carries TRBV14 and TRBJ1-3; TRBD1 aligns across 7 bases. CDR1 and CDR2 from the germline V gene are SGHDN and FVKESK. Trimming removed 4 bases from V and 4 bases from J; junction bases left unmatched: 7. This CDR3 contains 15 residues. CDR3 loop: CASSPRGTDGNTIYF. The CDR3, as DNA: TGTGCCAGCAGCCCCAGAGGGACAGACGGAAACACCATATATTTT.

This clonotype was found a few times. The rearrangement links TRBV7-9 to TRBJ2-3; 14 bases are a match to TRBD2. This CDR3 is 17 amino acids long. CDR1 is SEHNR and CDR2 is FQNEAQ in the germline V gene (reference sequence). The V and J ends lost 3 bases and 2 bases, in that order; junction bases with no gene match: 4. The CDR3 DNA is TGTGCCAGCAGCTTTGGGACTAGCGGGGGCCACACAGATACGCAGTATTTT. It encodes CASSFGTSGGHTDTQYF.

The chain uses TRBV7-6 and TRBJ1-1; D unresolved. The CDR3 extends over 14 amino acids. V gave up 1 base and J gave up 6 bases, with 12 bases separating them. The V gene's germline CDR1 is SGHVS and CDR2 FNYEAQ. The CDR3 DNA sequence: TGTGCCAGCAGCTTAGGCGGAGAGATCTCTGAAGCTTTCTTT. This encodes CASSLGGEISEAFF.

The gene calls are TRBV3-1 and TRBJ2-6; no reliable D call. CDR3 length equals 17 residues. The V end was cut by 0 bases, the J end by 0 bases, with 9 bases between. Germline V gene lookup returns CDR1 LGHDT and CDR2 YNNKEL (reference sequence). The chain's CDR3 is CASSQDKSYSGANVLTF. The CDR3 bases are TGTGCCAGCAGCCAAGATAAGAGTTACTCTGGGGCCAACGTCCTGACTTTC.